This TCR beta chain was found in a study of CD8+CD57+ T cells in acquired aplastic anemia. Study-level information: DNA recovered from sorted CD4+ and CD8+ cells had a mean of approximately 3 ug. Healthy-donor CD4+ cells averaged approximately 11 million reads.

The CDR3 consists of 14 residues. The germline V gene encodes CDR1 MNHNS and CDR2 SASEGT. V was pared by 6 bases and J by 4 bases, with 15 bases between. For this clonotype: Its specificity is not known.

Template material for TCR beta VDJ and CDR3 profiling consisted of genomic DNA. TCRdb re-analysed the reads in MiXCR, keeping a single row per CDR3 protein. Of tens of thousands of distinct CDR3 sequences listed, roughly 77% are singletons. Broader study findings: There were over 25 CD8+ CDR3 sequences that occurred in both patients and controls.

The sample consisted of sorted CD4+, CD8+, or CD8+CD57+ T cells (not recorded which) from PBMCs. The source is a human donor in good health, serving as a control. The chain carries TRBV6-1 and TRBJ2-5, with TRBD1 as a possible D gene (6 bases). The CDR3 sequence is CASRQTQGRETQYF. The DNA for the CDR3 is TGTGCCAGCAGACAAACCCAGGGGCGAGAGACCCAGTACTTC.